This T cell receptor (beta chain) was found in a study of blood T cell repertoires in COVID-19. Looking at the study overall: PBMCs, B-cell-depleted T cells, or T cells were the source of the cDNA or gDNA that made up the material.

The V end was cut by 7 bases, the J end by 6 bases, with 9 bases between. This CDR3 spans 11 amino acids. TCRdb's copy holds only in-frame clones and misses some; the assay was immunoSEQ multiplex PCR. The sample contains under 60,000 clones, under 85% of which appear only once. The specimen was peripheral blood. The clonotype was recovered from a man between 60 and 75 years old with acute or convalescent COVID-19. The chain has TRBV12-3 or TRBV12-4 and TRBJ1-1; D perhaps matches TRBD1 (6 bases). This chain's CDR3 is CASNQGPEAFF. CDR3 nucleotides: TGTGCCAGCAATCAGGGGCCTGAAGCTTTCTTT.